The 29 T cell receptor beta chains below were found in one sample sequenced in a study of blood T cell repertoires in COVID-19. Profiling relied on immunoSEQ multiplex PCR, and the TCRdb table lists in-frame clones only, not all of them. The sample holds more than 250,000 clones, 83% seen once. Sequenced input: peripheral blood. Receptors were obtained from a woman aged 45-65 years with acute or convalescent COVID-19.

V usage is TRBV3-1 (or the pseudogene TRBV3-2) and J usage is TRBJ2-1; 9 bases line up with TRBD2. This CDR3 comprises 15 residues. With V trimmed by 4 bases and J by 4 bases, 5 bases remained unmatched. CDR1 LGHDT and CDR2 YNNKEL come from the germline V gene (reference sequence). CDR3 bases: TGTGCCAGCAGCCGACGACTAGCGGAGTACAATGAGCAGTTCTTC. It yields the protein CASSRRLAEYNEQFF.

The chain links TRBV10-3 to TRBJ2-5, with D perhaps TRBD2 (5 bases). With 6 bases removed from V and 4 bases from J, the gap between germline ends came to 15 bases. The germline CDR1 and CDR2 sequences are ENHRY and SYGVKD. This CDR3 comprises 14 residues. The CDR3 DNA follows: TGTGCCATCAGGCTTGAACGAGGACTAGAGACCCAGTACTTC. Its protein is CAIRLERGLETQYF.

In its sample, this clone was seen once. The chain carries TRBV9 and TRBJ1-1, with 7 bases aligning to TRBD1. From germline, CDR1 is SGDLS and CDR2 YYNGEE. The CDR3 runs 15 residues. V lost 4 bases and J lost 0; bases outside the gene matches: 6. The CDR3 sequence: CASSHGQELNTEAFF. The CDR3 DNA follows: TGTGCCAGCAGCCATGGACAGGAGTTGAACACTGAAGCTTTCTTT. Full variable domain (remainder filled in from reference TRBV9 and TRBJ1-1): DSGVTQTPKHLITATGQRVTLRCSPRSGDLSVYWYQQSLDQGLQFLIQYYNGEERAKGNILERFSAQQFPDLHSELNLSSLELGDSALYFCASSHGQELNTEAFFGQGTRLTVV.

This clone turned up a few times. This sequence joins TRBV5-1 and TRBJ1-1; 7 positions agree with TRBD1. Looked up from germline, CDR1 is SGHRS and CDR2 is YFSETQ. With V trimmed by 4 bases and J by 10 bases, 13 bases remained unmatched. CDR3 size: 14 residues. Written as DNA, the CDR3 is TGCGCCAGCAGCAGGTCTACAGGGGAGGCCGTAGCTTTCTTT. The encoded protein is CASSRSTGEAVAFF.

This CDR3 is CASSPRGAVNGYTF. CDR3 nucleotide sequence: TGTGCCAGCAGCCCGCGGGGGGCAGTTAATGGCTACACCTTC. This chain links TRBV7-9 with TRBJ1-2, with D maybe TRBD1 (6 bases). The CDR3 is 14 residues long. From germline, CDR1 is SEHNR and CDR2 FQNEAQ (reference sequence). V was pared by 5 bases and J by 6 bases, with 16 bases between.

The rearrangement uses TRBV25-1 and TRBJ2-5, with TRBD1 matching 7 bases. This CDR3 spans 14 amino acids. Germline trimming cut 2 bases from V and 4 bases from J; bases unmatched to any gene: 4. Germline values: CDR1 MGHDK, CDR2 SYGVNS. CDR3 region: CASSERDSRETQYF. The CDR3 DNA follows: TGTGCCAGCAGTGAACGGGACAGTAGAGAGACCCAGTACTTC.

The chain combines TRBV7-9 with TRBJ2-2; 7 bases line up with TRBD1. Germline V CDR1 and CDR2: SEHNR, FQNEAQ (reference sequence). J was trimmed by 1 base and V by 2 bases; bases with no gene match: 10. The length of the CDR3 is 18 residues. The CDR3 region has the DNA TGTGCCAGCAGCTTACTTTTACAGGGGCCGAGGAACACCGGGGAGCTGTTTTTT. Translated, it gives CASSLLLQGPRNTGELFF.

This chain connects TRBV15 to TRBJ2-5, with D maybe TRBD2 (6 bases). CDR1 and CDR2 from the germline V gene are LNHNV and YYDKDF (reference sequence). This CDR3 comprises 13 residues. V lost 4 bases and J lost 5, with 11 bases in between. CDR3 DNA sequence: TGTGCCACCAGCAAAGATGCGGGGGAGACCCAGTACTTC. It translates to CATSKDAGETQYF. Looking up the rest from reference TRBV15 and TRBJ2-5 gives the full variable domain: DAMVIQNPRYQVTQFGKPVTLSCSQTLNHNVMYWYQQKSSQAPKLLFHYYDKDFNNEADTPDNFQSRRPNTSFCFLDIRSPGLGDTAMYLCATSKDAGETQYFGPGTRLLVL.

The V call is TRBV7-9, the J call TRBJ2-5; a possible D gene is TRBD1 (5 bases). V was pared by 1 base and J by 5 bases, with 14 bases between. The V gene's germline CDR1 is SEHNR and CDR2 FQNEAQ (reference sequence). The CDR3 is 15 residues long. The DNA for the CDR3 is TGTGCCAGCAGCTTAGGGGCAGGGATTGTCGAGACCCAGTACTTC. This sequence encodes CASSLGAGIVETQYF.

The V gene is TRBV5-1, the J gene TRBJ1-1, with D possibly being TRBD1 (6 bases). Germline lookup yields CDR1 SGHRS and CDR2 YFSETQ. CDR3 length: 16 amino acids. The ends were cut back, 3 bases at V and 4 bases at J, with 19 bases in the middle. CDR3 sequence reads: CASSSMTDSLSTEAFF. CDR3 sequence (DNA): TGCGCCAGCAGCTCGATGACGGACAGCCTGAGCACTGAAGCTTTCTTT.

This clone was seen once. Here the CDR3 reads CASSLAGLDGYTF. For the CDR3, the DNA is TGTGCCAGCAGTTTGGCGGGGCTCGATGGCTACACCTTC. The chain couples TRBV12-3 or TRBV12-4 to TRBJ1-2, with D maybe TRBD1 (5 bases). The CDR3 is made up of 13 amino acids. Trimming left V 3 bases short and J 6 bases short, with 11 bases between.

The chain joins TRBV5-4 to TRBJ2-7, with 9 bases identical to TRBD2. Trimming at V came to 4 bases and at J to 4 bases, leaving 18 bases not matched to a gene. Germline CDR1 reads SGHNT; CDR2 reads YYREEE (reference sequence). The CDR3 has 18 residues. Written as DNA, the CDR3 is TGTGCCAGCAGCACGAGAGGCGGTGGTAGCGGGGGTGCATACGAGCAGTACGTC. Translated, it gives CASSTRGGGSGGAYEQYV.

The rearrangement links TRBV5-1 to TRBJ1-5; 7 bases line up with TRBD1. The CDR3 consists of 14 residues. V shed 0 bases and J 5 bases; nucleotides not matched to a gene: 2. From germline, CDR1 is SGHRS and CDR2 YFSETQ. CDR3 loop: CASSLGGTDQPQHF. CDR3 DNA sequence: TGCGCCAGCAGCTTGGGAGGGACAGATCAGCCCCAGCATTTT.

V usage is TRBV24-1 and J usage is TRBJ1-2; D unclear. Looked up from germline, CDR1 is KGHDR and CDR2 is SFDVKD. The V gene lost 3 bases and the J gene lost 10 bases, with 17 bases spanning the gap. The CDR3 sequence is 14 residues long. CDR3 sequence reads: CATSDARLGFVYTF. CDR3 nucleotide sequence: TGTGCCACCAGTGATGCACGACTGGGTTTTGTCTACACCTTC.

CDR3 DNA: TGCGCCAGCAGCCGCTCGGGGGGATACAATGAGCAGTTCTTC. This codes for CASSRSGGYNEQFF. The chain combines TRBV5-1 with TRBJ2-1; 7 bases agree with TRBD2. The V gene end was trimmed by 4 bases and the J gene end by 4 bases; junction bases not matched to a gene: 5. The CDR3 contains 14 residues. CDR1 is SGHRS and CDR2 is YFSETQ in the germline V gene.

The rearrangement uses TRBV5-8 and TRBJ2-2; no clear D. The CDR3 is 13 amino acids. V dropped 4 bases and J dropped 4 bases, with 8 bases sitting between them. Germline CDR1 reads SGHTS; CDR2 reads YDEGEE. In nucleotides, the CDR3 is TGTGCCAGCAGCCGACCAGGCACCGGGGAGCTGTTTTTT. Translation gives CASSRPGTGELFF.

The chain is built from TRBV24-1 and TRBJ2-1, with a weak D call TRBD2 (6 bases). The CDR3 is 15 residues long. With 3 bases removed from V and 7 bases from J, the gap between germline ends came to 15 bases. CDR1 is KGHDR and CDR2 is SFDVKD in the germline V gene. This CDR3 is CATSDPGQAGNEQFF. CDR3 DNA sequence: TGTGCCACCAGTGATCCCGGCCAGGCGGGAAATGAGCAGTTCTTC.

The chain carries TRBV2 and TRBJ2-2, with D hard to call. CDR1 and CDR2 from the germline V gene are SNHLY and FYNNEI. Trimming left V 7 bases short and J 5 bases short, with 5 bases between. The CDR3 runs to 11 residues. The CDR3 reads CASIATGELFF. The CDR3 coding sequence is TGTGCCAGCATAGCAACCGGGGAGCTGTTTTTT.

The V call is TRBV18, the J call TRBJ2-7, with a weak D call TRBD1 (6 bases). This CDR3 is built from 14 residues. The V gene's germline CDR1 is KGHSH and CDR2 LQKENI. V was pared by 3 bases and J by 2 bases, with 11 bases between. The CDR3 nucleotides read TGTGCCAGCTCACCTTCCCGGACAGCCTACGAGCAGTACGTC. Translated, it gives CASSPSRTAYEQYV.

This chain links TRBV3-1 (or the pseudogene TRBV3-2) with TRBJ1-2, with D tentatively TRBD1 (6 bases). Trimming took off 2 bases at V and 7 bases at J, with 14 bases between the two ends. Looked up from germline, CDR1 is LGHDT and CDR2 is YNNKEL (reference sequence). The CDR3 runs to 14 residues. CDR3 in DNA: TGTGCCAGCAGCCAACGATTACAGGGTGGTGGCTACACCTTC. Translating it yields CASSQRLQGGGYTF.

This clone has more than one count but fewer than ten. The same CDR3 also results from other DNA sequences found in this sample. The V call is TRBV11-2, the J call TRBJ1-2; D is possibly TRBD1 (5 bases). The CDR3 has 13 residues. V shed 5 bases and J shed 4 bases, with 11 bases lying between them. CDR1 SGHAT and CDR2 FQNNGV come from the germline V gene. The CDR3, as DNA: TGTGCCAGCAGCCCCGGGACTTCCTATGGCTACACCTTC. Protein sequence: CASSPGTSYGYTF.

The V and J genes are TRBV2 and TRBJ2-3; 7 nucleotides align to TRBD1. Per the germline V gene, CDR1 is SNHLY and CDR2 is FYNNEI. The junction had 10 bases not matched to a gene; V was cut back by 10 bases and J by 3 bases. The CDR3 extends over 14 amino acids. CDR3 region: CATEGTARTDTQYF. The CDR3 DNA follows: TGTGCCACCGAGGGGACAGCGAGGACAGATACGCAGTATTTT.

This chain uses TRBV7-2 with TRBJ2-2, with D hard to call. CDR1 is SGHTA and CDR2 is FQGNSA in the germline V gene. V was clipped by 5 bases and J by 6 bases, with 10 bases between them. There are 13 residues in the CDR3. The CDR3 loop reads CASSRVRSGELFF. The CDR3 DNA reads as TGTGCCAGCAGCCGGGTGAGGTCCGGGGAGCTGTTTTTT. The full variable domain, its missing parts supplied by reference TRBV7-2 and TRBJ2-2, is GAGVSQSPSNKVTEKGKDVELRCDPISGHTALYWYRQSLGQGLEFLIYFQGNSAPDKSGLPSDRFSAERTGGSVSTLTIQRTQQEDSAVYLCASSRVRSGELFFGEGSRLTVL.

V and J are TRBV7-6 and TRBJ2-1, with 15 bases aligning to TRBD2. Germline V gives CDR1 SGHVS, CDR2 FNYEAQ. The CDR3 sequence is 16 residues long. V was clipped by 5 bases and J by 8 bases; unmatched bases: 7. The CDR3 bases are TGTGCCAGCAGCCCTTGGACTAGCGGGGGGGCCGATGAGCAGTTCTTC. It is translated as CASSPWTSGGADEQFF.

The chain combines TRBV19 with TRBJ1-6, with TRBD1 matching over 8 bases. Unmatched junction bases numbered 6, after V lost 4 bases and J lost 7 bases. The CDR3 sequence is 15 residues long. Germline V gene lookup returns CDR1 LNHDA and CDR2 SQIVND (reference sequence). The CDR3 region has the DNA TGTGCCAGTAGTACCCAGGGGGCTCCGAATTCACCCCTCCACTTT. The encoded protein is CASSTQGAPNSPLHF.

This clone was counted a single time. J is TRBJ2-1 and V is TRBV19; D is perhaps TRBD1 (6 bases). This CDR3 has 15 residues. Between the trimmed V and J ends, which lost 6 bases and 2 bases, there was a span of 14 bases. Germline V gene lookup returns CDR1 LNHDA and CDR2 SQIVND (reference sequence). CDR3 bases: TGTGCCAGTAGCGACAGGTCTTACCCCTACAATGAGCAGTTCTTC. Translated, it gives CASSDRSYPYNEQFF.

The V and J genes are TRBV4-1 and TRBJ1-2; 7 bases are a match to TRBD1. The junction had 11 bases not matched to a gene; V was cut back by 4 bases and J by 0 bases. Germline loops: CDR1 MGHRA, CDR2 YSYEKL. The CDR3 runs to 17 residues. The CDR3 bases are TGCGCCAGCAGCCTCCGACAGGGCCCTATTTCTAACTATGGCTACACCTTC. Translated, it gives CASSLRQGPISNYGYTF.

The genes are TRBV5-5 and TRBJ1-1, with TRBD1 as a possible D gene (5 bases). CDR1 SGHKS and CDR2 YYEKEE come from the germline V gene (reference sequence). V gave up 0 bases and J gave up 8 bases, with 14 bases separating them. The CDR3 loop spans 14 amino acids. The CDR3 coding sequence is TGTGCCAGCAGCTTGGCGCTTCTAAGGGGCGAAGCTTTCTTT. It yields the protein CASSLALLRGEAFF. Based on the CDR3 plus reference TRBV5-5 and TRBJ1-1, the full variable domain is DAGVTQSPTHLIKTRGQQVTLRCSPISGHKSVSWYQQVLGQGPQFIFQYYEKEERGRGNFPDRFSARQFPNYSSELNVNALLLGDSALYLCASSLALLRGEAFFGQGTRLTVV.

The chain uses TRBV7-2 and TRBJ1-3, with 9 nucleotides matching TRBD1. The CDR3 has 15 amino acids. V dropped 4 bases and J dropped 2; count of bases not matched to a gene: 3. Germline values: CDR1 SGHTA, CDR2 FQGNSA. CDR3 DNA sequence: TGTGCCAGCAGCTCCCGGACAGGGGCTGGAAACACCATATATTTT. It codes for CASSSRTGAGNTIYF. Combining the CDR3 with reference TRBV7-2 and TRBJ1-3 gives the whole variable domain GAGVSQSPSNKVTEKGKDVELRCDPISGHTALYWYRQSLGQGLEFLIYFQGNSAPDKSGLPSDRFSAERTGGSVSTLTIQRTQQEDSAVYLCASSSRTGAGNTIYFGEGSWLTVV.